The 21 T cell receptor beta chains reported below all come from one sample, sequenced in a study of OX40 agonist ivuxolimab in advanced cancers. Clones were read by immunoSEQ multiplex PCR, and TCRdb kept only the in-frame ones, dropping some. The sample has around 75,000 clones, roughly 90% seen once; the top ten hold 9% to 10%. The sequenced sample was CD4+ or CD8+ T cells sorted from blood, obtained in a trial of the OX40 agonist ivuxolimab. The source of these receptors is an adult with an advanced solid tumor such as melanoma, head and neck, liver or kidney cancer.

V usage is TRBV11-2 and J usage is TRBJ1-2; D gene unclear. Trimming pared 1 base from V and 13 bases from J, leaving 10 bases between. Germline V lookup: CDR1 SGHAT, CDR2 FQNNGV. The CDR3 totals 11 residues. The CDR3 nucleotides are TGTGCCAGCAGCTTAGTCAGCCCACCCACCTTC. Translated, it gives CASSLVSPPTF. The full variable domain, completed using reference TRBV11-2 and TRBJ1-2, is EAGVAQSPRYKIIEKRQSVAFWCNPISGHATLYWYQQILGQGPKLLIQFQNNGVVDDSQLPKDRFSAERLKGVDSTLKIQPAKLEDSAVYLCASSLVSPPTFGSGTRLTVV.

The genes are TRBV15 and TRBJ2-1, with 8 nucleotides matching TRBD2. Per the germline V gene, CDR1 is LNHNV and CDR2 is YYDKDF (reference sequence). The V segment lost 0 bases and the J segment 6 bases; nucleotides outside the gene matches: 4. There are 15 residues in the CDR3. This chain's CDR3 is CATSRERGVINEQFF. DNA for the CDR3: TGTGCCACCAGCAGAGAGCGGGGGGTTATCAATGAGCAGTTCTTC.

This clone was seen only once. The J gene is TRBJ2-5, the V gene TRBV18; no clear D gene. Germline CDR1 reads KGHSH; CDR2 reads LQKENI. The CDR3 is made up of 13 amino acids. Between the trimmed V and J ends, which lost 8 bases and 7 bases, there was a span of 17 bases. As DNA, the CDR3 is TGTGCCAGCAACCCCGGAAATTTGGGGACCCAGTACTTC. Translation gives CASNPGNLGTQYF.

DNA for the CDR3: TGTGCCAGCAGCTTAGCTAGTTACGGCTACAATGAGCAGTTCTTC. Translation gives CASSLASYGYNEQFF. The chain recombines TRBV7-2 with TRBJ2-1; no definite D call. Per the germline V gene, CDR1 is SGHTA and CDR2 is FQGNSA. CDR3 length: 15 residues. Trimming removed 0 bases at V and 3 bases at J, with 9 bases between.

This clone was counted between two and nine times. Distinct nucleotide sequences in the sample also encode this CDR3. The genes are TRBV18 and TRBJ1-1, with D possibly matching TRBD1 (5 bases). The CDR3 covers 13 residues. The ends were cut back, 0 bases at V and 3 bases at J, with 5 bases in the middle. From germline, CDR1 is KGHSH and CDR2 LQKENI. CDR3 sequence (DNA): TGTGCCAGCTCACCACCAGGGGACACTGAAGCTTTCTTT. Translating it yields CASSPPGDTEAFF. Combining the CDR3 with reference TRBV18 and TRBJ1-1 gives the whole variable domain NAGVMQNPRHLVRRRGQEARLRCSPMKGHSHVYWYRQLPEEGLKFMVYLQKENIIDESGMPKERFSAEFPKEGPSILRIQQVVRGDSAAYFCASSPPGDTEAFFGQGTRLTVV.

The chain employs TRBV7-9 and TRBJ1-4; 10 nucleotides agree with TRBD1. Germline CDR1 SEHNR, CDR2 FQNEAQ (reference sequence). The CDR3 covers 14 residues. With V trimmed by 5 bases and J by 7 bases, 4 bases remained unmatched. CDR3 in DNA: TGTGCCAGCAGCCGCGGACAGGGGGTTGAAAAACTGTTTTTT. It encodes CASSRGQGVEKLFF.

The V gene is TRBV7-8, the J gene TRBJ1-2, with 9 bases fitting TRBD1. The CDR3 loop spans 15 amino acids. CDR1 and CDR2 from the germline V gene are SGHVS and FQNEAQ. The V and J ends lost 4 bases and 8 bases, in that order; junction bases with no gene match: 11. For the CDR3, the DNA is TGTGCCAGCAGCTCCCTTGGGGACAGGGCGGGAGGCTACACCTTC. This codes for CASSSLGDRAGGYTF.

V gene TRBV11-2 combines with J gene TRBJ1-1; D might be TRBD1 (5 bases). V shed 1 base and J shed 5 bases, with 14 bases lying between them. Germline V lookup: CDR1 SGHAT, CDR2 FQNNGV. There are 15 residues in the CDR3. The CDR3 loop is CASSLGQGIKTEAFF. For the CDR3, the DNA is TGTGCCAGCAGCTTAGGGCAGGGAATAAAGACTGAAGCTTTCTTT.

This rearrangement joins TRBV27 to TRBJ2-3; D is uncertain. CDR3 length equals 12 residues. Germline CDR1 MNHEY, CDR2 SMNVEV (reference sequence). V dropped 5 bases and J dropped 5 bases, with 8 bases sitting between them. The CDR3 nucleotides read TGTGCCAGCAGTAGAGGCATAGATACGCAGTATTTT. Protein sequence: CASSRGIDTQYF.

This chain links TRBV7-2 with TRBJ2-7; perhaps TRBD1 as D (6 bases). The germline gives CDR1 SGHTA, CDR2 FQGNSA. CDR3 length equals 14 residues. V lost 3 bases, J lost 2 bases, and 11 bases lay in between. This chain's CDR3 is CASSFSRGTYEQYF. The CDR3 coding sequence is TGTGCCAGCAGCTTTAGCAGGGGTACCTACGAGCAGTACTTC.

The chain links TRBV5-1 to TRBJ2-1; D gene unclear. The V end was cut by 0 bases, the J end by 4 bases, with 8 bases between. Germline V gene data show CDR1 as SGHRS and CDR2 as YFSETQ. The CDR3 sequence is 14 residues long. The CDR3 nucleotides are TGCGCCAGCAGCTTGGGGTCAGAGTACAATGAGCAGTTCTTC. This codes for CASSLGSEYNEQFF.

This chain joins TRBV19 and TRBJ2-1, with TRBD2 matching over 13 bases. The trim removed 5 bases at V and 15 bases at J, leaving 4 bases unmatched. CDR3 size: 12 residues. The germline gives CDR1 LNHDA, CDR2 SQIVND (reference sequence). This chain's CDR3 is CASSGTSGELFF. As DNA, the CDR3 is TGTGCCAGTAGTGGGACTAGCGGGGAATTGTTCTTC.

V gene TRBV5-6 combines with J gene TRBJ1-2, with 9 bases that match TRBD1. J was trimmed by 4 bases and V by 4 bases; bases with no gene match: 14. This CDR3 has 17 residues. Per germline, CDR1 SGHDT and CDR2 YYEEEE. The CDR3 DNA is TGTGCCAGCAGCCTACCCGCCGGGACAGGGAAACTCTATGGCTACACCTTC. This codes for CASSLPAGTGKLYGYTF.

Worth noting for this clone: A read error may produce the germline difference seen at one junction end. The CDR3 DNA is TGTGCTAGCAGCCCAAATCGCGGAAGCTACGAGCAGTACTTC. This gives the protein CASSPNRGSYEQYF. The chain recombines TRBV7-7 with TRBJ2-7, with D hard to call. The CDR3 runs to 14 residues. Germline V lookup: CDR1 SSHAT, CDR2 FNYEAQ (reference sequence).

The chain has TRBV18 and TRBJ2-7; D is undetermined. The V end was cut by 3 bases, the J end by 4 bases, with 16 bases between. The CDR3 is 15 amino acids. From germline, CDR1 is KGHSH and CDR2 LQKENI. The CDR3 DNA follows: TGTGCCAGCTCACCTATACGCCTCTCCCTGTACGAGCAGTACTTC. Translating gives CASSPIRLSLYEQYF. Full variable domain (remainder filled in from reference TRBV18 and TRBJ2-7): NAGVMQNPRHLVRRRGQEARLRCSPMKGHSHVYWYRQLPEEGLKFMVYLQKENIIDESGMPKERFSAEFPKEGPSILRIQQVVRGDSAAYFCASSPIRLSLYEQYFGPGTRLTVT.

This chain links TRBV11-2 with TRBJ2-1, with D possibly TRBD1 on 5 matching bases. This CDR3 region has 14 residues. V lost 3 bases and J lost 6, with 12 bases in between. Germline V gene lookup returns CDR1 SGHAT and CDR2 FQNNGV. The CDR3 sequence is CASSLTLGPNEQFF. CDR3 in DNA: TGTGCCAGCAGCTTGACCTTGGGGCCCAATGAGCAGTTCTTC. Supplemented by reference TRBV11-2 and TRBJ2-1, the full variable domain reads EAGVAQSPRYKIIEKRQSVAFWCNPISGHATLYWYQQILGQGPKLLIQFQNNGVVDDSQLPKDRFSAERLKGVDSTLKIQPAKLEDSAVYLCASSLTLGPNEQFFGPGTRLTVL.

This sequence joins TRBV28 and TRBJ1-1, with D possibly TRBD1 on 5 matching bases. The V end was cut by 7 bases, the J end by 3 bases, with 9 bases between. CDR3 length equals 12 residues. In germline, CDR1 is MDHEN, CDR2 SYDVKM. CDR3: CASTGGDTEAFF. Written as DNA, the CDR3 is TGTGCCAGCACCGGAGGGGACACTGAAGCTTTCTTT.

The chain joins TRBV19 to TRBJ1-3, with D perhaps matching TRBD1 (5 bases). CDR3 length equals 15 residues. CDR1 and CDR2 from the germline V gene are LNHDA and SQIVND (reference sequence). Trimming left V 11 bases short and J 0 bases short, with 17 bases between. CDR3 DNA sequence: TGTGCCTGTAAAGGGAGACAGTCCTCTGGAAACACCATATATTTT. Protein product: CACKGRQSSGNTIYF.

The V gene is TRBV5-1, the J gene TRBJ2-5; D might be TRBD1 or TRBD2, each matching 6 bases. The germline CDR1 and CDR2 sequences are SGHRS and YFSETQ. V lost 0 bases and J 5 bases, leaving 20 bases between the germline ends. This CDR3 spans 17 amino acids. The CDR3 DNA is TGCGCCAGCAGCTTGGGCGTTTTAGGGGGGACCAAGGAGACCCAGTACTTC. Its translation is CASSLGVLGGTKETQYF.

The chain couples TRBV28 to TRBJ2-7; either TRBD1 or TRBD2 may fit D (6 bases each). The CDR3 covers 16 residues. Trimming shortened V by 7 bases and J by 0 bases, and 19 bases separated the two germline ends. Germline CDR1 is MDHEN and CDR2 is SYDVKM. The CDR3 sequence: CASTPGGRATSYEQYF. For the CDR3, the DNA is TGTGCCAGCACCCCCGGGGGCAGGGCCACCTCCTACGAGCAGTACTTC.

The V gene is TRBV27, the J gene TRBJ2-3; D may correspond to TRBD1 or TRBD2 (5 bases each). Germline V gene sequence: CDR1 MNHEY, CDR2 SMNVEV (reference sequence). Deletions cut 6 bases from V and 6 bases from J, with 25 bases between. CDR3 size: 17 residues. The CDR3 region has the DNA TGTGCCAGCAGAGGGGCGAGGCGGGCCTATTACATGGATACGCAGTATTTT. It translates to CASRGARRAYYMDTQYF.